Described below is a single TCR beta chain sequence and its context. There is no known antigen for this receptor. Base quality data are lacking; no much larger clone is found one base away. This was a case-control study nested in a cohort of healthcare workers in London, UK, who had nasopharyngeal swab PCR tests and blood samples taken every week. Healthcare workers were recruited during the week of the UK lockdown, between 23 and 31 March 2020, and followed weekly for up to about 15 weeks. The library was made by 5' RACE. Sequencing instrument: NextSeq 500. In the TCR library protocol, unique molecular identifiers were attached to individual cDNA molecules to correct for PCR bias and sequencing error. Sequencing covered both TCR alpha and beta chains, and within each sample the abundances of alpha and beta sequences were tightly co-correlated. Under the source paper's analysis protocol: V gene, J gene and CDR3 annotation of TCR sequences was performed with Decombinator V4. Expanded TCRs were defined as changing significantly between any two time points under a Poisson model with p below 0.0001. TCR abundances were normalised to the total number of TCRs sequenced per sample and were expressed as counts per million. MAIT TCRs were defined by TRAV1-2 paired with TRAJ12, TRAJ20 or TRAJ33, and iNKT TCRs by TRAV10 paired with TRAJ18. VDJdb, accessed 1 November 2021, was searched for CMV, EBV and SARS-CoV-2 annotated TCRs, with TCRs annotated for multiple antigens excluded. TCRdb ran its own pipeline on the public reads, namely fastp trimming at Q25 and MiXCR clone calling, and kept in-frame beta chains. Entries that share a CDR3 protein sequence are merged under the most common genes and DNA. The authors' filters were not applied to this entry. The sample includes 70,000 to 95,000 distinct CDR3 sequences, with roughly 9.6% observed a single time. The ten largest clones take up approximately 5% of the sample.

This entry comes from a study of early T cells in non-severe SARS-CoV-2 infection (dated by TCRdb to 2020 to 2022). Regarding the research as a whole: TCR sequencing used bulk RNA from unsorted whole blood, so alpha and beta chains could not be paired.

Study-level results and caveats: VDJdb matching was skewed toward anti-spike CD8 responses and likely underestimated virus-specific expansions, missing private and CD4 specificities.

Including cysteine and phenylalanine, the CDR3 has 14 amino acids. CDR3 DNA only is kept here, 42 bases in frame from base 1. The germline V gene (reference sequence) supplies CDR1 DFQATT and CDR2 SNEGSKA. Trimming takes 4 bases from V and 4 bases from J, and the germline ends sit 14 bases apart. This clonotype originated in an adult who was a healthcare worker with PCR-confirmed SARS-CoV-2 infection or an uninfected control (not recorded which). Sequences were obtained from whole blood. The chain is encoded by TRBV20-1 joined to TRBJ2-1; the D gene is perhaps TRBD1, from 5 matching bases. The nucleotide sequence reads as follows: TGCAGTGCTAAACTCTGGGGCCCTTACAATGAGCAGTTCTTC. It encodes CSAKLWGPYNEQFF.